This paragraph reports one TCR beta chain. The CDR3 runs to 16 residues. V was cut by 0 bases and J by 2 bases, with 12 bases left in between. Per germline, CDR1 KGHSH and CDR2 LQKENI. The entry originates in a study of tumor T cells in aggressive B-cell lymphoma. The method was immunoSEQ multiplex PCR; TCRdb's version includes in-frame clones alone and lacks a portion of them. Of roughly 3,800 clones listed, 94% are singletons. This TCR came from an adult with diffuse large B cell lymphoma. The chain couples TRBV18 to TRBJ2-3; D may be TRBD1 (5 bases). The sequenced sample consisted of tumor tissue. CDR3 sequence reads: CASSPPRAGLTDTQYF. Here the CDR3 DNA reads TGTGCCAGCTCACCACCTCGGGCAGGGCTCACAGATACGCAGTATTTT.